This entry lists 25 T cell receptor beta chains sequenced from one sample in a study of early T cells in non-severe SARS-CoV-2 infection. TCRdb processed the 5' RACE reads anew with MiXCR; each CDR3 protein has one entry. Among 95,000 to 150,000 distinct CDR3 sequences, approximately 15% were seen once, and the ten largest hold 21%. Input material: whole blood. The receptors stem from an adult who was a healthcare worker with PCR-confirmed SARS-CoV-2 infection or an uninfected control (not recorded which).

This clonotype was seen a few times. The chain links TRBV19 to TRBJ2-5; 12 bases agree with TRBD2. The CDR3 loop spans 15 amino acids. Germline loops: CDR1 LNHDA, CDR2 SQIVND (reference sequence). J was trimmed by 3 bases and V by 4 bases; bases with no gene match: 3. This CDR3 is CASSTWTSGEETQYF. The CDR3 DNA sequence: TGTGCCAGTAGTACCTGGACTAGCGGGGAAGAGACCCAGTACTTC.

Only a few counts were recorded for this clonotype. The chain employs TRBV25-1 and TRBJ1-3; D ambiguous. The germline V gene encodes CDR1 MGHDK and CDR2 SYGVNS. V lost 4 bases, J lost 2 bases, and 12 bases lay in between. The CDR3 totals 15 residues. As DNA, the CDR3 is TGTGCCAGCAGTGTCCCGGCGGGTACTGGAAACACCATATATTTT. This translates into CASSVPAGTGNTIYF.

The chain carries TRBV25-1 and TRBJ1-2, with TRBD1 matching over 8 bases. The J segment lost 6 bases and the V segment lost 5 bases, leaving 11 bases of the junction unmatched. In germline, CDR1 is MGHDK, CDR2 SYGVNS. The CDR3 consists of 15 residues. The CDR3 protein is CASSTQGAGVDGYTF. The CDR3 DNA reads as TGTGCCAGCAGTACCCAGGGGGCGGGAGTAGATGGCTACACCTTC.

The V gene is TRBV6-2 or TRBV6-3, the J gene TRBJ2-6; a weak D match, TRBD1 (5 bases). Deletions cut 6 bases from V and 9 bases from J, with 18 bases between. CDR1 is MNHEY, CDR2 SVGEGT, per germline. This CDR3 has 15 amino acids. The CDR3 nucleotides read TGTGCCAGCAGCCCCGCCAGGGCCTTGGGCAACGTCCTGACTTTC. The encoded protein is CASSPARALGNVLTF.

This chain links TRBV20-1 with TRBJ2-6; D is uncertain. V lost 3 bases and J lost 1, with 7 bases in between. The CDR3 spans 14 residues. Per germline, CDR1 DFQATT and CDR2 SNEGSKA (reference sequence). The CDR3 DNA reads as TGCAGTGCTAGCGAACTTTCTGGGGCCAACGTCCTGACTTTC. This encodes CSASELSGANVLTF.

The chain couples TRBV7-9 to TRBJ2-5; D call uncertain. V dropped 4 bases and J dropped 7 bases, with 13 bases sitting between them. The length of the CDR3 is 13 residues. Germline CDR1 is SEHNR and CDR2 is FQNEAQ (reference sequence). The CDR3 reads CASSSRAFATQYF. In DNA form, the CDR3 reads TGTGCCAGCAGCTCACGCGCTTTCGCGACCCAGTACTTC. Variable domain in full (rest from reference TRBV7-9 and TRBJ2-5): DTGVSQNPRHKITKRGQNVTFRCDPISEHNRLYWYRQTLGQGPEFLTYFQNEAQLEKSRLLSDRFSAERPKGSFSTLEIQRTEQGDSAMYLCASSSRAFATQYFGPGTRLLVL.

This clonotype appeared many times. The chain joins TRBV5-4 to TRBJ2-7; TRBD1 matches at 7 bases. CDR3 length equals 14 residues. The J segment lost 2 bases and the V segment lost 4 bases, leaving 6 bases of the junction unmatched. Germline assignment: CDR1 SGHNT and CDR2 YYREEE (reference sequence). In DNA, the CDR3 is TGTGCCAGCAGCGTAGGGGGCGGACCCTACGAGCAGTACTTC. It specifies CASSVGGGPYEQYF.

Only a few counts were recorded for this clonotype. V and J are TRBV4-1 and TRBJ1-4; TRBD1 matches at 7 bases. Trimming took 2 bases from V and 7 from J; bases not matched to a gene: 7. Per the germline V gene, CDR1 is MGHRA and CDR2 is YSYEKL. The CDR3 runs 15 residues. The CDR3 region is CASSQPSTGSEKLFF. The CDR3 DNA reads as TGCGCCAGCAGCCAACCGTCGACAGGGAGTGAAAAACTGTTTTTT.

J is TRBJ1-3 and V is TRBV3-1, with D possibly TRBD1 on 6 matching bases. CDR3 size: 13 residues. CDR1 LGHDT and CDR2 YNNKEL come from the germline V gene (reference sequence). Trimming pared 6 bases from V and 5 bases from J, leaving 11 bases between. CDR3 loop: CASRPGDRNTIYF. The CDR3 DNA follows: TGTGCCAGCAGACCGGGGGACAGAAACACCATATATTTT.

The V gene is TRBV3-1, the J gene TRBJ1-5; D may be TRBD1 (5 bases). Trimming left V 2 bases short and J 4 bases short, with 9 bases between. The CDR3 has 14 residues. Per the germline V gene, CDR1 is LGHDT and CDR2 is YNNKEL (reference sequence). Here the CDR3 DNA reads TGTGCCAGCAGCCAACAGGGAGGAAATCAGCCCCAGCATTTT. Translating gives CASSQQGGNQPQHF.

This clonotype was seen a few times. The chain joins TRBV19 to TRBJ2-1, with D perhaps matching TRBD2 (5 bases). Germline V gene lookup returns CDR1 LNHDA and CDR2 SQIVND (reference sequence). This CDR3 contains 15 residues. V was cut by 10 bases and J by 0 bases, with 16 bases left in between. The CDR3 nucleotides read TGTGCCACCACCTCCCGGGGATCCTCCTACAATGAGCAGTTCTTC. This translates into CATTSRGSSYNEQFF.

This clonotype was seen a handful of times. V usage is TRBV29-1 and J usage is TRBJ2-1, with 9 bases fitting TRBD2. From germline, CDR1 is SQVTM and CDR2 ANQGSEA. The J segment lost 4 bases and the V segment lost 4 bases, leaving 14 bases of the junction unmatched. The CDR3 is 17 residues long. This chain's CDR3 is CSVGRSSGGILYNEQFF. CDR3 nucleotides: TGCAGCGTTGGACGAAGCAGCGGGGGGATTCTGTACAATGAGCAGTTCTTC.

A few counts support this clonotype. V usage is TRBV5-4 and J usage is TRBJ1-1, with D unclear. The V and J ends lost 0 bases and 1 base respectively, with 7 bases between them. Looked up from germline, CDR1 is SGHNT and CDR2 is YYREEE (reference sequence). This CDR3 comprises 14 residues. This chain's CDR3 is CASSLERANTEAFF. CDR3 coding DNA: TGTGCCAGCAGCTTGGAGAGGGCGAACACTGAAGCTTTCTTT.

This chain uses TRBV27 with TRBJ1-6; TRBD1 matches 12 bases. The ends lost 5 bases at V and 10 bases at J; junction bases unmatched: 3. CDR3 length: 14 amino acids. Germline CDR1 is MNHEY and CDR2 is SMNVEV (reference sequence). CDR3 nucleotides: TGTGCCAGCAGTCGGGACAGGGGGCACTCACCCCTCCACTTT. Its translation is CASSRDRGHSPLHF.

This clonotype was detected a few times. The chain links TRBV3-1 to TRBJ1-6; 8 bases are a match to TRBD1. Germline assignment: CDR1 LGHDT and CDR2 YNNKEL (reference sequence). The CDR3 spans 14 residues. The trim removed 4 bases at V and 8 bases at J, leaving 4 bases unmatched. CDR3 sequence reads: CASSPGQGDSPLHF. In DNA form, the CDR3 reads TGTGCCAGCAGCCCTGGACAGGGTGATTCACCCCTCCACTTT.

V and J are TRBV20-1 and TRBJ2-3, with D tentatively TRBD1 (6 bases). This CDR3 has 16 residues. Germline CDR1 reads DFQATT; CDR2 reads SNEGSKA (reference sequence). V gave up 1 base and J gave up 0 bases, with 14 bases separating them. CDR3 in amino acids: CSARAPTGSSTDTQYF. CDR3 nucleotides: TGCAGTGCTAGAGCCCCTACAGGGTCTAGCACAGATACGCAGTATTTT.

The CDR3 DNA is TGTGCCAGCAGTTTTACTGGACAGTACCAAGAGACCCAGTACTTC. Encoded protein: CASSFTGQYQETQYF. The chain links TRBV27 to TRBJ2-5, with D possibly matching TRBD1 (6 bases). The CDR3 length is 15 residues. Germline V lookup: CDR1 MNHEY, CDR2 SMNVEV (reference sequence). Between the trimmed V and J ends, which lost 3 bases and 0 bases, there was a span of 11 bases.

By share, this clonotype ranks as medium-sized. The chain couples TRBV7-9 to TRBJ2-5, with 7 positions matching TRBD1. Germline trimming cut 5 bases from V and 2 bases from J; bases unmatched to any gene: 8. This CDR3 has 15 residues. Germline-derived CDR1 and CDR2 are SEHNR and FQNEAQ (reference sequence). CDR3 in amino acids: CASSRSGQIQETQYF. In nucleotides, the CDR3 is TGTGCCAGCAGCCGGTCGGGACAGATTCAAGAGACCCAGTACTTC.

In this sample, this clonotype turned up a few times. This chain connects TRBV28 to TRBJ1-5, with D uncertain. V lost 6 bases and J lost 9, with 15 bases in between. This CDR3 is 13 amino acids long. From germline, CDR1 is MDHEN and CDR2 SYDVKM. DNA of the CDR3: TGTGCCAGCAGAAAAGAAGCGTCCTTGCCCCAGCATTTT. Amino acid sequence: CASRKEASLPQHF.

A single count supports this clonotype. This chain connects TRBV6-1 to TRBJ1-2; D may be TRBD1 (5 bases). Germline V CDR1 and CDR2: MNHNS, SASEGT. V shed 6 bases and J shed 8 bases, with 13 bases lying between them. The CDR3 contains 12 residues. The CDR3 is CASRGEIRGYTF. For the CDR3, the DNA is TGTGCCAGCAGGGGGGAGATCCGCGGCTACACCTTC.

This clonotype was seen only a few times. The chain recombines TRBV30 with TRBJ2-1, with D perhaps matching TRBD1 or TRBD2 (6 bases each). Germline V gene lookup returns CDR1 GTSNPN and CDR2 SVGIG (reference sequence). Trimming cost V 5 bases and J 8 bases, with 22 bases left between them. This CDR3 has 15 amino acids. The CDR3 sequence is CAWQSRGLGRYEQFF. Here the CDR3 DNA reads TGTGCCTGGCAAAGCAGGGGACTGGGGCGGTATGAGCAGTTCTTC.

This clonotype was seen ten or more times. The CDR3 DNA sequence: TGCAGTGCTAGAGATATTCGCGGTAGAATCTCTAGCACAGATACGCAGTATTTT. Translating it yields CSARDIRGRISSTDTQYF. The V and J genes are TRBV20-1 and TRBJ2-3, with D unclear. The CDR3 runs to 18 residues. Trimming took 0 bases from V and 0 from J, leaving 19 bases between them. Germline V gives CDR1 DFQATT, CDR2 SNEGSKA (reference sequence).

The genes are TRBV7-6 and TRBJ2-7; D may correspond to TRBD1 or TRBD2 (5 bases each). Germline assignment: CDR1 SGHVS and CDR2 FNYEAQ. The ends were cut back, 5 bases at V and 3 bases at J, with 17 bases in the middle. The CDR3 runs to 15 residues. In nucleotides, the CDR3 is TGTGCCAGCAGCCCTCCGGGACGGCCGTTCTACGAGCAGTACTTC. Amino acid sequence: CASSPPGRPFYEQYF.

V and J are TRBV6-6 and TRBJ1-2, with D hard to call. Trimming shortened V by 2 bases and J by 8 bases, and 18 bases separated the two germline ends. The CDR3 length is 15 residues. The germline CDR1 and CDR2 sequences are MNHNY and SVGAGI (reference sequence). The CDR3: CASSYPFPDSRGYTF. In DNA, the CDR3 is TGTGCCAGCAGTTACCCTTTTCCGGATTCTCGAGGCTACACCTTC.

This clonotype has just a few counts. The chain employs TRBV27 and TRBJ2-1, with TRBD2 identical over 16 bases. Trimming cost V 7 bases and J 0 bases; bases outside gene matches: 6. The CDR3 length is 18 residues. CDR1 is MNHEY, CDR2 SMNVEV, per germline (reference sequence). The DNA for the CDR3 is TGTGCCAGCACCGCGGGACTAGCGGGGGGGAGCTCCTACAATGAGCAGTTCTTC. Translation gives CASTAGLAGGSSYNEQFF.